The sequence of this T cell receptor (beta chain) was determined in a study of T cells after yellow fever vaccination. Study results and caveats: The study found a weaker secondary response that peaked faster, day 5 versus 15.

In regard to this clonotype: Its antigen is still unknown.

Germline V CDR1 and CDR2: KGHDR, SFDVKD. Trimming took 3 bases from V and 3 from J, leaving 20 bases between them. The CDR3 totals 18 residues. TCRdb used MiXCR to reprocess the 5' RACE reads, holding one entry per CDR3 protein. This table holds some 600,000 distinct CDR3 sequences, 9% to 15% found once. The TCR comes from a man aged 25 to 40 who received the YFV17D yellow fever vaccine. The sample consisted of PBMCs, taken on the day of the yellow fever booster vaccination. The chain couples TRBV24-1 to TRBJ2-1; possible D gene TRBD1, 6 bases. The CDR3 sequence is CATSDPKYGQRRYNEQFF. CDR3 nucleotides: TGTGCCACCAGTGATCCCAAATATGGACAGAGACGCTACAATGAGCAGTTCTTC.